A selection of T cell receptor beta chains follows, all from one sample in a study of OX40 agonist ivuxolimab in advanced cancers. Profiling relied on immunoSEQ multiplex PCR, and the TCRdb table lists in-frame clones only, not all of them. This sample has around 68,000 clones, with 80% to 95% found just once. The input for sequencing was CD4+ or CD8+ T cells sorted from blood, taken in a trial of the OX40 agonist ivuxolimab. The receptor source for this set is an adult with an advanced solid tumor such as melanoma, head and neck, liver or kidney cancer. Each CDR3 is given with its conserved first and last residue. The D gene is left open where the match is weak. Expanded clones get a size class; other rows say once, few or many, or leave the size out.

d_call j_call clone_size v_call cdr3_aa cdr3_nt
- TRBJ1-1 - TRBV28 CASSLGQLNTEAFF TGTGCCAGCAGTTTAGGGCAACTGAACACTGAAGCTTTCTTT
TRBD1 TRBJ1-5 - TRBV6-1 CASSEQGDGQPQHF TGTGCCAGCAGCGAACAGGGGGATGGTCAGCCCCAGCATTTT
TRBD2 TRBJ2-2 once TRBV7-9 CASSLGLGGTGELFF TGTGCCAGCAGTTTGGGACTAGGGGGCACCGGGGAGCTGTTTTTT
- TRBJ1-5 - TRBV5-6 CASSSQLVGSPNQPQHF TGTGCCAGCAGCTCCCAATTAGTTGGCAGCCCCAATCAGCCCCAGCATTTT
- TRBJ2-2 - TRBV5-6 CASSLASGELFF TGTGCCAGCAGCTTGGCGTCCGGGGAGCTGTTTTTT
- TRBJ2-7 - TRBV15 CATTRDKLTRQYF TGTGCCACCACCCGGGACAAGCTTACGAGGCAGTACTTC
- TRBJ1-3 - TRBV6-4 CASSDSPDKRIPPGNTIYF TGTGCCAGCAGTGACTCGCCGGATAAACGAATCCCCCCTGGAAACACCATATATTTT
- TRBJ2-3 - TRBV25-1 CASSDTLGGSTDTQYF TGTGCCAGCAGTGATACTTTAGGGGGAAGCACAGATACGCAGTATTTT
TRBD1 TRBJ2-5 - TRBV2 CASSDQGVIPQETQYF TGTGCCAGCAGTGATCAGGGGGTAATCCCGCAAGAGACCCAGTACTTC
- TRBJ2-1 - TRBV11-3 CASSPGGTNEQFF TGTGCCAGCAGCCCCGGGGGCACCAATGAGCAGTTCTTC
- TRBJ1-5 - TRBV2 CASSELRAWPQHF TGTGCCAGCAGTGAGCTCCGGGCTTGGCCCCAGCATTTT
- TRBJ1-3 - TRBV9 CASSVAPGGDGNTIYF TGTGCCAGCAGCGTAGCACCAGGAGGCGACGGAAACACCATATATTTT
TRBD1 TRBJ2-1 - TRBV11-3 CASSFSGTGLDEQFF TGTGCCAGCAGCTTTTCGGGGACAGGCCTAGATGAGCAGTTCTTC
TRBD2 TRBJ2-7 - TRBV9 CASSVGPLWRGGPNEQYF TGTGCCAGCAGCGTTGGGCCCTTGTGGCGGGGGGGCCCAAACGAGCAGTACTTC
- TRBJ2-5 - TRBV11-1 CASSLYWGKETQYF TGTGCCAGCAGCTTATATTGGGGGAAGGAGACCCAGTACTTC